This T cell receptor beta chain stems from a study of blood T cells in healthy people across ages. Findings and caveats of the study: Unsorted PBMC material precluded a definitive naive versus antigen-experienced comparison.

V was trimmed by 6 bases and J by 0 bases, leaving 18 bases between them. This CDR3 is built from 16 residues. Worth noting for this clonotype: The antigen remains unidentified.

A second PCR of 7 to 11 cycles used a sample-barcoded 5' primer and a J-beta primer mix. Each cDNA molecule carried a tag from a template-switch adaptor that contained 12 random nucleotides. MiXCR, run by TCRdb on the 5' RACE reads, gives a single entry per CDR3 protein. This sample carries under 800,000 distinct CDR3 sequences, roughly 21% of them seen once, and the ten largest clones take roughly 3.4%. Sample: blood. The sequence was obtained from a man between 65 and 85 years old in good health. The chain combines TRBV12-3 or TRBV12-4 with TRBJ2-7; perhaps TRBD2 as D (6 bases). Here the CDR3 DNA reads TGTGCCAGCAGCTCTCCATCTAGCGAGTCCTCCTACGAGCAGTACTTC. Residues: CASSSPSSESSYEQYF.